One and the same sample provided the 30 T cell receptor beta chains below, sequenced in a study of OX40 agonist ivuxolimab in advanced cancers. Profiled with immunoSEQ multiplex PCR; TCRdb holds only in-frame clones, not every one. The sample lists roughly 76,000 clones, 65% to 90% occurring once. The sample consisted of CD4+ or CD8+ T cells sorted from blood, taken in a trial of the OX40 agonist ivuxolimab. The receptors stem from an adult with an advanced solid tumor such as melanoma, head and neck, liver or kidney cancer.

J is TRBJ2-1 and V is TRBV13; perhaps D is TRBD1 or TRBD2 (5 bases each). This CDR3 is 17 amino acids long. Germline assignment: CDR1 PRHDT and CDR2 FYEKMQ (reference sequence). Trimming pared 4 bases from V and 5 bases from J, leaving 21 bases between. CDR3 protein: CASSSSWGSLSDNEQFF. In DNA, the CDR3 is TGTGCCAGCAGCTCCTCTTGGGGGTCACTTTCTGACAATGAGCAGTTCTTC.

A few counts support this clone. J is TRBJ2-6 and V is TRBV5-1; TRBD2 is a possible D gene (6 bases). The germline gives CDR1 SGHRS, CDR2 YFSETQ. The CDR3 is made up of 15 amino acids. The V gene lost 5 bases and the J gene lost 0 bases, with 9 bases spanning the gap. Here the CDR3 reads CASRVAVSGANVLTF. The CDR3 DNA follows: TGCGCCAGCAGGGTAGCGGTCTCTGGGGCCAACGTCCTGACTTTC.

The CDR3 reads CASSLPQGEAFF. The CDR3 DNA reads TGTGCCAGCAGTTTACCGCAGGGTGAAGCTTTCTTT. V gene TRBV28 combines with J gene TRBJ1-1; possible D gene TRBD1, 5 bases. Trimming cost V 2 bases and J 7 bases, with 8 bases left between them. CDR1 is MDHEN, CDR2 SYDVKM, per germline. There are 12 residues in the CDR3.

The chain uses TRBV5-1 and TRBJ2-5, with D perhaps matching TRBD1 or TRBD2 (5 bases each). V was pared by 0 bases and J by 7 bases, with 25 bases between. Germline V gene data show CDR1 as SGHRS and CDR2 as YFSETQ. The CDR3 has 18 residues. The CDR3 nucleotides are TGCGCCAGCAGCTTGGGCCCTACGGGACCCTCCCGATCGGTGACCCAGTACTTC. This sequence encodes CASSLGPTGPSRSVTQYF.

In its sample, this clone was seen once. J is TRBJ2-3 and V is TRBV7-8, with D perhaps assigned TRBD1 or TRBD2 (5 bases each). V was cut by 1 base and J by 6 bases, with 23 bases left in between. Germline CDR1 reads SGHVS; CDR2 reads FQNEAQ. The CDR3 length is 18 residues. CDR3 amino acids: CASSLVGVRVGPLDTQYF. The CDR3 DNA is TGTGCCAGCAGCTTAGTAGGGGTGCGGGTCGGACCTTTGGATACGCAGTATTTT.

This clone has more than one count but fewer than ten. V and J are TRBV29-1 and TRBJ1-4; 7 bases align to TRBD1. Germline loops: CDR1 SQVTM, CDR2 ANQGSEA. The J segment lost 3 bases and the V segment lost 6 bases, leaving 1 base of the junction unmatched. CDR3 length: 12 amino acids. The CDR3 region is CSVTGSNEKLFF. The DNA of the CDR3 is TGCAGCGTGACAGGGTCTAATGAAAAACTGTTTTTT.

The rearrangement links TRBV9 to TRBJ1-5, with a weak D call TRBD1 (5 bases). Looked up from germline, CDR1 is SGDLS and CDR2 is YYNGEE. V was trimmed by 4 bases and J by 5 bases, leaving 13 bases between them. The CDR3 extends over 14 amino acids. CDR3 residues: CASSSHGGDQPQHF. In DNA, the CDR3 is TGTGCCAGCAGCTCCCACGGGGGGGATCAGCCCCAGCATTTT.

The V call is TRBV9, the J call TRBJ2-5; D unresolved. Deletions cut 4 bases from V and 1 base from J, with 17 bases between. CDR3 size: 16 residues. The V gene's germline CDR1 is SGDLS and CDR2 YYNGEE. The CDR3, as DNA: TGTGCCAGCAGCAAGTCCTCGGTACCTCTCCAAGAGACCCAGTACTTC. It encodes CASSKSSVPLQETQYF.

The genes are TRBV7-9 and TRBJ1-4; D may be TRBD1 (6 bases). With 1 base removed from V and 8 bases from J, the gap between germline ends came to 14 bases. Germline CDR1 reads SEHNR; CDR2 reads FQNEAQ (reference sequence). CDR3 length: 15 amino acids. The CDR3 loop is CASSLGQGLGEKLFF. The CDR3 nucleotides read TGTGCCAGCAGCTTAGGGCAGGGGCTTGGAGAAAAACTGTTTTTT.

J is TRBJ1-1 and V is TRBV4-2; the D is unclear. Germline CDR1 is LGHNA and CDR2 is YNFKEQ. CDR3 length: 15 residues. The V and J ends lost 5 bases and 2 bases respectively, with 15 bases between them. DNA for the CDR3: TGTGCCAGCAGCTTGGTGGGGAGGTTCAACACTGAAGCTTTCTTT. It translates to CASSLVGRFNTEAFF.

The chain has TRBV5-1 and TRBJ2-2; D possibly corresponds to TRBD2 (7 bases). V dropped 2 bases and J dropped 5 bases, with 16 bases sitting between them. This CDR3 comprises 16 residues. CDR1 is SGHRS and CDR2 is YFSETQ in the germline V gene. CDR3 DNA: TGCGCCAGCAGCTTACAGGGAACCGGGGGGACCGGGGAGCTGTTTTTT. Protein: CASSLQGTGGTGELFF.

The gene calls are TRBV4-1 and TRBJ1-5, with no clear D. Germline V gene sequence: CDR1 MGHRA, CDR2 YSYEKL. Trimming took off 4 bases at V and 6 bases at J, with 13 bases between the two ends. This CDR3 contains 14 residues. CDR3 bases: TGCGCCAGCAGCCTTGACACAAATCCTCAGCCCCAGCATTTT. The encoded protein is CASSLDTNPQPQHF.

V gene TRBV5-5 combines with J gene TRBJ2-1; the D gene is possibly TRBD2 (6 bases). V was clipped by 2 bases and J by 1 base, with 10 bases between them. CDR1 SGHKS and CDR2 YYEKEE come from the germline V gene (reference sequence). CDR3 size: 15 residues. The CDR3 sequence: CASSLQEGSYNEQFF. DNA of the CDR3: TGTGCCAGCAGCTTACAGGAGGGGTCCTACAATGAGCAGTTCTTC.

This chain joins TRBV5-1 and TRBJ1-4; 8 nucleotides line up with TRBD1. With V trimmed by 5 bases and J by 8 bases, 8 bases remained unmatched. The germline gives CDR1 SGHRS, CDR2 YFSETQ. The CDR3 length is 14 residues. DNA of the CDR3: TGCGCCAGCAGACGTCAGGGGGCAGACGAAAAACTGTTTTTT. As protein: CASRRQGADEKLFF.

V gene TRBV7-2 combines with J gene TRBJ2-1, with D perhaps TRBD2 (6 bases). CDR3 length: 15 residues. Germline values: CDR1 SGHTA, CDR2 FQGNSA. V was trimmed by 6 bases and J by 3 bases, leaving 15 bases between them. CDR3 nucleotide sequence: TGTGCCAGCAGGGAAAGCGGGTTTAACTACAATGAGCAGTTCTTC. This gives the protein CASRESGFNYNEQFF.

The CDR3 bases are TGCGCCAGCAGCCAAGGACTAGTTGCCCAAGAGACCCAGTACTTC. It encodes CASSQGLVAQETQYF. V gene TRBV4-1 combines with J gene TRBJ2-5; a possible D gene is TRBD2 (6 bases). V gave up 1 base and J gave up 1 base, with 10 bases separating them. This CDR3 has 15 residues. Germline V gives CDR1 MGHRA, CDR2 YSYEKL.

This rearrangement joins TRBV5-1 to TRBJ1-2; D unresolved. CDR3 length: 12 amino acids. Germline assignment: CDR1 SGHRS and CDR2 YFSETQ. The V end lost 0 bases, the J end lost 9 bases, and 9 bases lay between the germline ends. CDR3 sequence (DNA): TGCGCCAGCAGCTTGGCGGCCGAGAGCTACACCTTC. Translation gives CASSLAAESYTF. The complete variable domain, with remaining parts taken from reference TRBV5-1 and TRBJ1-2, reads KAGVTQTPRYLIKTRGQQVTLSCSPISGHRSVSWYQQTPGQGLQFLFEYFSETQRNKGNFPGRFSGRQFSNSRSEMNVSTLELGDSALYLCASSLAAESYTFGSGTRLTVV.

The V gene is TRBV11-1, the J gene TRBJ2-2; tentative D call: TRBD2 (5 bases). The CDR3 is 18 amino acids. The V gene's germline CDR1 is SGHAT and CDR2 FQDESV (reference sequence). V was pared by 4 bases and J by 3 bases, with 21 bases between. The CDR3 sequence: CASSSTFAGSGDTGELFF. In DNA form, the CDR3 reads TGTGCCAGCAGCTCGACTTTTGCGGGTTCTGGTGACACCGGGGAGCTGTTTTTT.

The CDR3, as DNA: TGTGCCAGTAACCCTCAAGGGCGCGAGACCCAGTACTTC. It encodes CASNPQGRETQYF. This chain links TRBV19 with TRBJ2-5; D is undetermined. There are 13 residues in the CDR3. The ends were cut back, 7 bases at V and 5 bases at J, with 14 bases in the middle. CDR1 is LNHDA, CDR2 SQIVND, per germline (reference sequence).

Note on this clone: The sample has other DNA sequences that encode this CDR3 too. V gene TRBV7-2 combines with J gene TRBJ1-1; D remains ambiguous. CDR1 and CDR2 (germline): SGHTA, FQGNSA. Trimming cost V 3 bases and J 1 base, with 9 bases left between them. This CDR3 is 14 amino acids long. The CDR3 DNA reads TGTGCCAGCAGCTTCGGGATGGGGAACACTGAAGCTTTCTTT. Translating gives CASSFGMGNTEAFF.

This clone was picked up one time. This sequence joins TRBV19 and TRBJ2-7; TRBD1 agrees at 8 bases. Germline trimming cut 3 bases from V and 4 bases from J; bases unmatched to any gene: 5. Looked up from germline, CDR1 is LNHDA and CDR2 is SQIVND (reference sequence). The CDR3 loop spans 14 amino acids. CDR3 bases: TGTGCCAGTAGTATCCAGGGGGCTGTGTACGAGCAGTACTTC. It yields the protein CASSIQGAVYEQYF.

V usage is TRBV4-3 and J usage is TRBJ2-1; 8 nucleotides align to TRBD2. J lost 4 bases, V lost 4 bases, and 9 bases had no gene match. The CDR3 runs 16 residues. Germline assignment: CDR1 LGHNA and CDR2 YSLEER. This chain's CDR3 is CASSRIGGGSYNEQFF. DNA for the CDR3: TGCGCCAGCAGCCGGATTGGCGGGGGGTCTTACAATGAGCAGTTCTTC.

The chain has TRBV28 and TRBJ1-2, with D possibly matching TRBD1 (5 bases). There are 13 residues in the CDR3. V shed 6 bases and J shed 6 bases, with 14 bases lying between them. Per germline, CDR1 MDHEN and CDR2 SYDVKM. The chain's CDR3 is CASRLGHPHGYTF. CDR3 nucleotide sequence: TGTGCCAGCAGGCTTGGACATCCCCATGGCTACACCTTC.

This chain joins TRBV14 and TRBJ1-4; D is ambiguous. The V gene's germline CDR1 is SGHDN and CDR2 FVKESK. The CDR3 is 12 residues long. The V end lost 0 bases, the J end lost 11 bases, and 7 bases lay between the germline ends. The DNA for the CDR3 is TGTGCCAGCAGCCAAGACCCGATTAAACTGTTTTTT. This translates into CASSQDPIKLFF.

V is TRBV6-5 and J is TRBJ2-7; D is perhaps TRBD1 (5 bases). Germline V gene lookup returns CDR1 MNHEY and CDR2 SVGAGI. Trimming left V 5 bases short and J 1 base short, with 12 bases between. This CDR3 is built from 14 residues. The CDR3 region has the DNA TGTGCCAGCAGTAGGACAATAAGTTCCTACGAGCAGTACTTC. Translating gives CASSRTISSYEQYF.

This sequence joins TRBV7-2 and TRBJ2-7, with TRBD2 matching 8 bases. The CDR3 spans 14 residues. The V segment lost 2 bases and the J segment 2 bases; nucleotides outside the gene matches: 2. CDR1 and CDR2 (germline): SGHTA, FQGNSA. The CDR3 DNA reads as TGTGCCAGCAGCTTAATCGGGGGGGCCTACGAGCAGTACTTC. The encoded protein is CASSLIGGAYEQYF.

The V gene is TRBV18, the J gene TRBJ2-3; D remains ambiguous. V lost 5 bases to trimming and J lost 2 bases, with 8 bases between them. The CDR3 runs 13 residues. Germline V gene sequence: CDR1 KGHSH, CDR2 LQKENI. CDR3 sequence: CASSSGITDTQYF. The CDR3 DNA reads as TGTGCCAGCTCATCTGGGATCACAGATACGCAGTATTTT.

The chain joins TRBV7-2 to TRBJ1-2, with 8 bases lining up with TRBD1. V lost 3 bases, J lost 4 bases, and 13 bases stayed unmatched. The CDR3 covers 17 residues. Germline V gene lookup returns CDR1 SGHTA and CDR2 FQGNSA. CDR3 protein: CASSLSLRDRRRYGYTF. The CDR3 DNA is TGTGCCAGCAGCTTGAGCCTAAGGGACAGGAGACGCTATGGCTACACCTTC.

The chain couples TRBV5-6 to TRBJ1-1; D is possibly TRBD1 (6 bases). The CDR3 loop spans 15 amino acids. V lost 0 bases and J 1 base, leaving 10 bases between the germline ends. Germline V gene sequence: CDR1 SGHDT, CDR2 YYEEEE. The DNA of the CDR3 is TGTGCCAGCAGCTTGGTTGGACAGAGGAACACTGAAGCTTTCTTT. Translation gives CASSLVGQRNTEAFF.

V and J are TRBV4-3 and TRBJ2-5, with D possibly called TRBD1 or TRBD2 (6 bases each). CDR3 size: 15 residues. CDR1 and CDR2 (germline): LGHNA, YSLEER. Deletions cut 4 bases from V and 5 bases from J, with 17 bases between. In nucleotides, the CDR3 is TGCGCCAGCAGCCGGGGACCGGGGGCTGGGGAGACCCAGTACTTC. Its translation: CASSRGPGAGETQYF.